This entry concerns a single T cell receptor (beta chain). The antigen is undetermined. The data stem from a study of a mutant IDH1 vaccine in newly diagnosed glioma. The protocol was immunoSEQ multiplex PCR, while the TCRdb copy is restricted to in-frame clones and leaves out a portion. The sample has just under 80,000 clones; over 75% are singletons. The time point was: week 5, during vaccination. With topical imiquimod, each dose of the vaccine consisted of 300 ug of mutant IDH1 20-mer peptide. Trimming left V 6 bases short and J 1 base short, with 18 bases between. Germline CDR1 and CDR2: MDHEN and SYDVKM. This CDR3 region has 16 residues.

The chain has TRBV28 and TRBJ2-5; the D is unclear. The specimen was PBMCs, collected from a glioma patient whose treatment included an IDH1 peptide vaccine. The sequence derives from a woman aged 45 to 65 with glioma. DNA of the CDR3: TGTGCCAGCAGACCCGACACCCGTCACATCCAAGAGACCCAGTACTTC. Its protein is CASRPDTRHIQETQYF.